This T cell receptor beta chain was sequenced in a study of cytotoxic CD8 clonotypes in ibrutinib-treated CLL. General study findings and limits: A rise in clonality was seen at ibrutinib response, and a fall back toward baseline was seen at progression.

Here immunoSEQ multiplex PCR was the method, and the copy in TCRdb shows in-frame clones only, minus some. The sample yields fewer than 400,000 clones, roughly two thirds seen once. This clone appeared a few times. Its antigen is still unknown. The CDR3 is made up of 13 amino acids. The V gene's germline CDR1 is KGHSH and CDR2 LQKENI. The V end was cut by 6 bases, the J end by 7 bases, with 13 bases between. The specimen comprised PBMCs, sampled after 36 months of ibrutinib treatment. The chain is built from TRBV18 and TRBJ1-5; D unresolved. The sequence was obtained from a human donor with chronic lymphocytic leukemia. CDR3 in amino acids: CASSPGASQPQHF. The CDR3 bases are TGTGCCAGCTCTCCCGGCGCCTCACAGCCCCAGCATTTT.